The rows below give T cell receptor beta chains drawn from one sample of a study of T cell repertoires in cytomegalovirus infection. TCRdb reanalysed the reads using MiXCR and keeps one entry per CDR3 protein. The sample yields approximately 500,000 distinct CDR3 sequences, over 9% seen once. The sequenced sample consisted of PBMCs. The receptors stem from a human donor in good health (CMV status not recorded). Some clones in this sample may be carry-over from other donors' samples. Both conserved end residues are part of each CDR3. Each record gives: V gene, J gene, clone size, D gene, CDR3 DNA, CDR3 protein. The D gene is left open where the match is weak. Clone size is not always given. Where it is, it says once, few, many or a class for expanded clones.

v_call: TRBV27; j_call: TRBJ1-1; clone_size: few; d_call: .; cdr3_nt: TGTGCCAGCAGCATGGGTGGCAGCCGGGGTGCTTTCTTT; cdr3_aa: CASSMGGSRGAFF
v_call: TRBV3-1; j_call: TRBJ2-2; clone_size: few; d_call: .; cdr3_nt: TGTGCCAGCAGCCGGGGGCCGAGGGTCGGGGAGCTGTTTTTT; cdr3_aa: CASSRGPRVGELFF
v_call: TRBV28; j_call: TRBJ2-5; clone_size: many; d_call: .; cdr3_nt: TGTGCCAGCGTGGGTACACAAGAGACCCAGTACTTC; cdr3_aa: CASVGTQETQYF
v_call: TRBV12-3/TRBV12-4; j_call: TRBJ1-1; clone_size: many; d_call: .; cdr3_nt: TGTGCCAGCAGTGGCCGACGGGTTAAAGCGGCTGAAGCTTTCTTT; cdr3_aa: CASSGRRVKAAEAFF
v_call: TRBV19; j_call: TRBJ1-4; clone_size: few; d_call: .; cdr3_nt: TGTGCCAGTAGCGGGGGGGTTACTGCAACTAATGAAAAACTGTTTTTT; cdr3_aa: CASSGGVTATNEKLFF
v_call: TRBV19; j_call: TRBJ1-1; clone_size: many; d_call: .; cdr3_nt: TGTGCCAGTAGTCGGTCGTCAGACACTGAAGCTTTCTTT; cdr3_aa: CASSRSSDTEAFF
v_call: TRBV4-2; j_call: TRBJ1-1; clone_size: many; d_call: TRBD1; cdr3_nt: TGTGCCAGCAGCCAAGGGGGGACAGGGAGAGAACCTGAAGCTTTCTTT; cdr3_aa: CASSQGGTGREPEAFF
v_call: TRBV7-9; j_call: TRBJ2-7; clone_size: many; d_call: .; cdr3_nt: TGTGCCAGCAGCTTAGAGGTAACAGGGCAAGACGAGCAGTACTTC; cdr3_aa: CASSLEVTGQDEQYF
v_call: TRBV18; j_call: TRBJ2-7; clone_size: few; d_call: .; cdr3_nt: TGTGCCAGCTCACCAAGGGCTAACTCCTACGAGCAGTACTTC; cdr3_aa: CASSPRANSYEQYF
v_call: TRBV12-3/TRBV12-4; j_call: TRBJ2-7; clone_size: many; d_call: .; cdr3_nt: TGTGCCAGCACCTTAGCCACCCCACCCCACGAGCAGTACTTC; cdr3_aa: CASTLATPPHEQYF
v_call: TRBV5-4; j_call: TRBJ2-1; clone_size: few; d_call: TRBD2; cdr3_nt: TGTGCCAGCAGCCTGACGCTACTGGCGGGGGACCACAATGAGCAGTTCTTC; cdr3_aa: CASSLTLLAGDHNEQFF
v_call: TRBV7-8; j_call: TRBJ2-4; clone_size: many; d_call: .; cdr3_nt: TGTGCCAGCAGCAACAACCAGTTAAACATTCAGTACTTC; cdr3_aa: CASSNNQLNIQYF
v_call: TRBV9; j_call: TRBJ2-1; clone_size: few; d_call: .; cdr3_nt: TGTGCCAGCAACCTGCGAGGGGGGGCCGGCAATGAGCAGTTCTTC; cdr3_aa: CASNLRGGAGNEQFF
v_call: TRBV20-1; j_call: TRBJ1-1; clone_size: many; d_call: TRBD1; cdr3_nt: TGCAGTGCTCGGGACAGCCTGAACACTGAAGCTTTCTTT; cdr3_aa: CSARDSLNTEAFF
v_call: TRBV4-1; j_call: TRBJ2-1; clone_size: .; d_call: TRBD2; cdr3_nt: TGCGCCAGCAGCCAAGAAGGGTCTAGCGGGAGGGCTGGCGATGAGCAGTTCTTC; cdr3_aa: CASSQEGSSGRAGDEQFF
v_call: TRBV10-3; j_call: TRBJ1-4; clone_size: few; d_call: TRBD1; cdr3_nt: TGTGCCATCAGTGACGGGACAGGGGGAGAAAAACTGTTTTTT; cdr3_aa: CAISDGTGGEKLFF
v_call: TRBV29-1; j_call: TRBJ1-1; clone_size: .; d_call: TRBD1; cdr3_nt: TGCAGCGTTGGCCTACAGGGGTCAAAAGCTTTCTTT; cdr3_aa: CSVGLQGSKAFF
v_call: TRBV7-3; j_call: TRBJ2-5; clone_size: many; d_call: .; cdr3_nt: TGTGCCAGCAGCTTTTCTGGGGGGACCCCCCAAGAGACCCAGTACTTC; cdr3_aa: CASSFSGGTPQETQYF
v_call: TRBV20-1; j_call: TRBJ2-3; clone_size: many; d_call: TRBD2; cdr3_nt: TGCAGTGCCTACCGGGAGGGCCTAATGGATACGCAGTATTTT; cdr3_aa: CSAYREGLMDTQYF
v_call: TRBV11-1; j_call: TRBJ2-2; clone_size: many; d_call: .; cdr3_nt: TGTGCCAGCAGCCCACTCACAGCCGGCACCGGGGAGCTGTTTTTT; cdr3_aa: CASSPLTAGTGELFF
v_call: TRBV7-9; j_call: TRBJ2-7; clone_size: many; d_call: TRBD1; cdr3_nt: TGTGCCAGCAGCTCGGGGACAGTCCACGAGCAGTACTTC; cdr3_aa: CASSSGTVHEQYF
v_call: TRBV29-1; j_call: TRBJ2-7; clone_size: few; d_call: TRBD1; cdr3_nt: TGCAGCGTTGGGACAGGGGGCCCCCCGTCCTACGAGCAGTACTTC; cdr3_aa: CSVGTGGPPSYEQYF
v_call: TRBV4-2; j_call: TRBJ2-2; clone_size: many; d_call: .; cdr3_nt: TGTGCCAGCAGCCAAGACAGGACCGGGGAGCTGTTTTTT; cdr3_aa: CASSQDRTGELFF
v_call: TRBV2; j_call: TRBJ2-3; clone_size: few; d_call: .; cdr3_nt: TGTGCCAGCAGTGAGCCGGGACCCGATACGCAGTATTTT; cdr3_aa: CASSEPGPDTQYF
v_call: TRBV5-1; j_call: TRBJ2-7; clone_size: many; d_call: TRBD1; cdr3_nt: TGCGCCAGCAGCTTGGTAACAGGGGGGTACGAGCAGTACTTC; cdr3_aa: CASSLVTGGYEQYF
v_call: TRBV20-1; j_call: TRBJ1-4; clone_size: .; d_call: .; cdr3_nt: TGCAGTGCTAGCGACAGTCCTAATGAAAAACTGTTTTTT; cdr3_aa: CSASDSPNEKLFF
v_call: TRBV5-6; j_call: TRBJ2-3; clone_size: .; d_call: TRBD2; cdr3_nt: TGTGCCAGCAGCTCCGGGACTAGATCCACAGATACGCAGTATTTT; cdr3_aa: CASSSGTRSTDTQYF
v_call: TRBV11-1; j_call: TRBJ1-3; clone_size: .; d_call: .; cdr3_nt: TGTGCCAGCAGCTCACCACACCGCCGAACCACCATATATTTT; cdr3_aa: CASSSPHRRTTIYF
v_call: TRBV6-1; j_call: TRBJ2-7; clone_size: many; d_call: .; cdr3_nt: TGTGCCAGCAGTGAAGCCCGGAGCTACGAGCAGTACTTC; cdr3_aa: CASSEARSYEQYF
v_call: TRBV12-3/TRBV12-4; j_call: TRBJ2-3; clone_size: many; d_call: .; cdr3_nt: TGTGCCAGCAGGACTTCCACAGATACGCAGTATTTT; cdr3_aa: CASRTSTDTQYF
v_call: TRBV14; j_call: TRBJ1-2; clone_size: many; d_call: TRBD1; cdr3_nt: TGTGCCAGCAGCCAAGGGACAGGGAACTATGGCTACACCTTC; cdr3_aa: CASSQGTGNYGYTF
v_call: TRBV29-1; j_call: TRBJ2-5; clone_size: few; d_call: TRBD2; cdr3_nt: TGCAGCGTTGGGCTAGCGGGAGGGATCCAAGAGACCCAGTACTTC; cdr3_aa: CSVGLAGGIQETQYF
v_call: TRBV7-8; j_call: TRBJ2-2; clone_size: many; d_call: TRBD1; cdr3_nt: TGTGCCAGCAGCCGGGGGACAGGGGGCAACACCGGGGAGCTGTTTTTT; cdr3_aa: CASSRGTGGNTGELFF
v_call: TRBV5-6; j_call: TRBJ2-2; clone_size: .; d_call: TRBD2; cdr3_nt: TGTGCCAGCAGCTTGGGGTTAGCGGGAGTAGACACCGGGGAGCTGTTTTTT; cdr3_aa: CASSLGLAGVDTGELFF
v_call: TRBV27; j_call: TRBJ1-2; clone_size: many; d_call: .; cdr3_nt: TGTGCCAGCAGTCTACAGGGCTCCAACTATGGCTACACCTTC; cdr3_aa: CASSLQGSNYGYTF
v_call: TRBV20-1; j_call: TRBJ2-7; clone_size: few; d_call: .; cdr3_nt: TGCAGTGCTAGTCCCAGGGGGGGTTCCTACGAGCAGTACTTC; cdr3_aa: CSASPRGGSYEQYF
v_call: TRBV6-6; j_call: TRBJ2-1; clone_size: many; d_call: TRBD2; cdr3_nt: TGTGCCAGCAGTTACTCGACTAGCGGGGGGGTCAATGAGCAGTTCTTC; cdr3_aa: CASSYSTSGGVNEQFF
v_call: TRBV3-1; j_call: TRBJ2-3; clone_size: few; d_call: .; cdr3_nt: TGTGCCAGCAGCCAATCAGGCGGTCAGCAGTATTTT; cdr3_aa: CASSQSGGQQYF
v_call: TRBV14; j_call: TRBJ2-1; clone_size: few; d_call: .; cdr3_nt: TGTGCCAGCAGCCAAGACCTGGGGGGGCTTTACTACAATGAGCAGTTCTTC; cdr3_aa: CASSQDLGGLYYNEQFF
v_call: TRBV12-3/TRBV12-4; j_call: TRBJ2-1; clone_size: .; d_call: TRBD2; cdr3_nt: TGTGCCAGCAGTCTCACTAGCGGGATTGACAATGAGCAGTTCTTC; cdr3_aa: CASSLTSGIDNEQFF
v_call: TRBV12-3/TRBV12-4; j_call: TRBJ1-1; clone_size: many; d_call: .; cdr3_nt: TGTGCCAGCAGTTTAACGAGGGTCACTGAAGCTTTCTTT; cdr3_aa: CASSLTRVTEAFF
v_call: TRBV23-1; j_call: TRBJ2-3; clone_size: many; d_call: .; cdr3_nt: TGCGCCAGCAGTCAATCCGGGGGAGATACGCAGTATTTT; cdr3_aa: CASSQSGGDTQYF
v_call: TRBV7-2; j_call: TRBJ2-1; clone_size: many; d_call: .; cdr3_nt: TGTGCCAGCAGCATGCGACGGCGAACCTCCTACAATGAGCAGTTCTTC; cdr3_aa: CASSMRRRTSYNEQFF
v_call: TRBV20-1; j_call: TRBJ2-1; clone_size: .; d_call: TRBD2; cdr3_nt: TGCAGTGCTAGAGTGTTACGGGGGGGCAATTCCTACAATGAGCAGTTCTTC; cdr3_aa: CSARVLRGGNSYNEQFF
v_call: TRBV15; j_call: TRBJ1-2; clone_size: many; d_call: .; cdr3_nt: TGTGCCACCAGCAGAGATCAGTGGGAGTATGGCTACACCTTC; cdr3_aa: CATSRDQWEYGYTF
v_call: TRBV19; j_call: TRBJ1-1; clone_size: many; d_call: TRBD1; cdr3_nt: TGTGCCAGTAGTTCAAACAGGGGGCAAACTGAAGCTTTCTTT; cdr3_aa: CASSSNRGQTEAFF
v_call: TRBV6-1; j_call: TRBJ2-3; clone_size: many; d_call: TRBD2; cdr3_nt: TGTGCCAGCAGTCCATGGACTAGCGGGATTGGAGATACGCAGTATTTT; cdr3_aa: CASSPWTSGIGDTQYF
v_call: TRBV2; j_call: TRBJ2-1; clone_size: few; d_call: TRBD2; cdr3_nt: TGTGCCAGCAGTCTCCGGACTAGCGGGAGAAGTCGCGAGCAGTTCTTC; cdr3_aa: CASSLRTSGRSREQFF
v_call: TRBV6-6; j_call: TRBJ1-1; clone_size: few; d_call: .; cdr3_nt: TGTGCTGGGGGGGGGCGCTCGGCGGGGGACACTGAAGCTTTCTTT; cdr3_aa: CAGGGRSAGDTEAFF
v_call: TRBV7-9; j_call: TRBJ1-4; clone_size: many; d_call: .; cdr3_nt: TGTGCCAGCAGCTTATATAACCAATTGGGTGAAAAACTGTTTTTT; cdr3_aa: CASSLYNQLGEKLFF
v_call: TRBV19; j_call: TRBJ1-3; clone_size: many; d_call: TRBD1; cdr3_nt: TGTGCCAGTAGTATGGGACAGGCTGGAAACACCATATATTTT; cdr3_aa: CASSMGQAGNTIYF